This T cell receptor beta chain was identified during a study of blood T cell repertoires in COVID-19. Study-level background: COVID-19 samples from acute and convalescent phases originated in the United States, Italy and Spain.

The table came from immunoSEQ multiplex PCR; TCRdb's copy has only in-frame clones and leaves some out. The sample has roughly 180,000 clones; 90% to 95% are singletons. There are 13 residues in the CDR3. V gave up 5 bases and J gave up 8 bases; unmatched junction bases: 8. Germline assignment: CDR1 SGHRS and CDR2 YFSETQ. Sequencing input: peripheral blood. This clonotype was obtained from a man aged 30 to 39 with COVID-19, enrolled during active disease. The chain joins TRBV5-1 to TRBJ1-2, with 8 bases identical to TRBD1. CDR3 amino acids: CASRTGQGGGYTF. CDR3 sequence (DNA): TGCGCCAGCAGAACTGGACAGGGAGGAGGCTACACCTTC. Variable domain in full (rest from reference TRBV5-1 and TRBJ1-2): KAGVTQTPRYLIKTRGQQVTLSCSPISGHRSVSWYQQTPGQGLQFLFEYFSETQRNKGNFPGRFSGRQFSNSRSEMNVSTLELGDSALYLCASRTGQGGGYTFGSGTRLTVV.